This record covers a single T cell receptor beta chain. No antigen is known for it. The V and J ends lost 5 bases and 1 base respectively, with 8 bases between them. CDR3 length: 13 amino acids. Looked up from germline, CDR1 is SEHNR and CDR2 is FQNEAQ (reference sequence). The data derive from a study of T cell responses to AZD1222 COVID-19 vaccine. Study as a whole: Second-dose groups at about 4 or about 12 weeks were pooled. Study-level points and caveats: Rises in breadth and depth of Spike-specific TCRs came after two AZD1222 doses. The donors showed a predominance of white British ancestry and of females, with possible underestimation of clonal diversity. Seropositive status at baseline applied to only a handful of AZD1222 recipients.

Measured with immunoSEQ multiplex PCR; TCRdb has only the in-frame clones, and not every one. This table has about 68,000 clones, 88% appearing once. The material was peripheral blood, obtained on day 0 of AZD1222 vaccination. The genes are TRBV7-9 and TRBJ1-1; no clear D gene. The receptor comes from an adult in good health. CDR3 bases: TGTGCCAGCAGCACAATCCCGAACACTGAAGCTTTCTTT. Protein product: CASSTIPNTEAFF.